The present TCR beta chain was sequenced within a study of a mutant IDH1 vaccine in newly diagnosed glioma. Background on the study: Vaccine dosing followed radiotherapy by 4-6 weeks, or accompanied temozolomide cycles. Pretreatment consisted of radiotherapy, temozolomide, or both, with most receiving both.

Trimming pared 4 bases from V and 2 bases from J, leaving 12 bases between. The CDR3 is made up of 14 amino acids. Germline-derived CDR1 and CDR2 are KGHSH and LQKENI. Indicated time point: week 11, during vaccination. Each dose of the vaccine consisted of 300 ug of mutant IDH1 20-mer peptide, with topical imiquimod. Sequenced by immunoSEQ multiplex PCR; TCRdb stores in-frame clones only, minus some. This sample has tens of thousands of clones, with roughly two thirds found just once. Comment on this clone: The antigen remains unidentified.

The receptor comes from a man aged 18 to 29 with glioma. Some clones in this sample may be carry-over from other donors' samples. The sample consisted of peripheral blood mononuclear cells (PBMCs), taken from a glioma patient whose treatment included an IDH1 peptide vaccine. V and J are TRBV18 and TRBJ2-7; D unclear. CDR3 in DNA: TGTGCCAGCTCACTTTCAGCCAGGACCTACGAGCAGTACTTC. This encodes CASSLSARTYEQYF.